The 30 T cell receptor beta chains in this list originate from one sample, sequenced in a study of T cell changes during pregnancy in multiple sclerosis. Repertoires were generated with immunoSEQ multiplex PCR, while TCRdb's copy carries only in-frame clones and drops some. The data hold about 21,000 clones, with around 93% observed a single time. The material was CD4+ T cells from peripheral blood mononuclear cells, obtained in the third trimester of pregnancy. Source of these receptors: a female donor with multiple sclerosis, enrolled in a pregnancy study.

This chain joins TRBV28 and TRBJ2-7; 7 positions agree with TRBD1. The CDR3 covers 16 residues. Germline CDR1 is MDHEN and CDR2 is SYDVKM. Unmatched junction bases numbered 13, after V lost 5 bases and J lost 3 bases. For the CDR3, the DNA is TGTGCCAGCAGTCCCAGAGCTCGAGGGGGCTACTACGAGCAGTACTTC. It is translated as CASSPRARGGYYEQYF.

The V gene is TRBV4-3, the J gene TRBJ1-1; possibly TRBD1 for D (6 bases). There are 14 residues in the CDR3. V gave up 6 bases and J gave up 4 bases, with 15 bases separating them. Germline-derived CDR1 and CDR2 are LGHNA and YSLEER. The CDR3 reads CASREGGDFTEAFF. The CDR3 region has the DNA TGCGCCAGCAGGGAGGGGGGGGACTTCACTGAAGCTTTCTTT.

The chain combines TRBV10-3 with TRBJ1-2, with 10 positions matching TRBD1. The CDR3 is 17 amino acids. The ends lost 0 bases at V and 4 bases at J; junction bases unmatched: 8. In germline, CDR1 is ENHRY, CDR2 SYGVKD. The CDR3 reads CAISESSDRGRGYGYTF. CDR3 coding DNA: TGTGCCATCAGTGAGTCGAGTGACAGGGGGCGGGGCTATGGCTACACCTTC.

The chain combines TRBV28 with TRBJ2-5; TRBD2 aligns across 8 bases. This CDR3 comprises 13 residues. V shed 11 bases and J 3 bases; nucleotides not matched to a gene: 8. Germline V lookup: CDR1 MDHEN, CDR2 SYDVKM. CDR3 sequence: CAVRGGGKETQYF. The CDR3 DNA reads TGTGCCGTTAGGGGCGGGGGGAAAGAGACCCAGTACTTC.

The chain joins TRBV19 to TRBJ1-5; 8 positions match TRBD1. The CDR3 spans 14 residues. Looked up from germline, CDR1 is LNHDA and CDR2 is SQIVND (reference sequence). The V and J ends lost 4 bases and 2 bases, in that order; junction bases with no gene match: 1. Written as DNA, the CDR3 is TGTGCCAGTAGTAAGGACAGGGGCAATCAGCCCCAGCATTTT. Translated: CASSKDRGNQPQHF.

This sequence joins TRBV4-1 and TRBJ2-2; D not resolved. Trimming removed 0 bases from V and 2 bases from J, with 10 bases in between. This CDR3 is built from 16 residues. CDR1 and CDR2 (germline): MGHRA, YSYEKL. The CDR3 here is CASSQDRLRNTGELFF. The CDR3 coding sequence is TGCGCCAGCAGCCAAGATCGCCTGAGAAACACCGGGGAGCTGTTTTTT.

The V gene is TRBV19, the J gene TRBJ1-2, with D possibly TRBD1 on 5 matching bases. Per germline, CDR1 LNHDA and CDR2 SQIVND (reference sequence). V lost 5 bases and J lost 2, with 9 bases in between. This CDR3 contains 13 residues. Here the CDR3 DNA reads TGTGCCAGTAGTTTCAGGGTCAACTATGGCTACACCTTC. Its translation: CASSFRVNYGYTF.

The rearrangement uses TRBV10-3 and TRBJ2-1; TRBD1 matches 8 bases. Germline V lookup: CDR1 ENHRY, CDR2 SYGVKD. This CDR3 contains 15 residues. The junction had 2 bases not matched to a gene; V was cut back by 3 bases and J by 1 base. For the CDR3, the DNA is TGTGCCATCAGTGAAAGGACAGGGTCCTACAATGAGCAGTTCTTC. It encodes CAISERTGSYNEQFF.

This clone was seen once. The chain joins TRBV11-3 to TRBJ2-1; no definite D call. The germline V gene encodes CDR1 SGHNT and CDR2 YENEEA. The germline V and J ends were trimmed by 1 base and 0 bases, with 16 bases remaining between them. This CDR3 contains 18 residues. The CDR3 DNA sequence: TGTGCCAGCAGCTTAGGCGCTAATGCGGTCAGCTCCTACAATGAGCAGTTCTTC. Its protein product is CASSLGANAVSSYNEQFF.

The V call is TRBV5-1, the J call TRBJ2-3; the D gene is possibly TRBD2 (6 bases). Germline V gene data show CDR1 as SGHRS and CDR2 as YFSETQ. Trimming cost V 0 bases and J 2 bases, with 10 bases left between them. The CDR3 has 15 residues. The CDR3 nucleotides are TGCGCCAGCAGCTTGGTGGGGGGACTCACAGATACGCAGTATTTT. Translating gives CASSLVGGLTDTQYF.

The chain links TRBV2 to TRBJ2-1; TRBD2 matches at 7 bases. CDR3 length: 15 amino acids. CDR1 SNHLY and CDR2 FYNNEI come from the germline V gene. V dropped 5 bases and J dropped 8; count of bases not matched to a gene: 12. The CDR3 DNA reads as TGTGCCAGCAGTATTGGGGGGGTTGACTGGGATGAGCAGTTCTTC. It yields the protein CASSIGGVDWDEQFF.

The genes are TRBV11-2 and TRBJ1-6, with 10 positions matching TRBD1. J gave up 10 bases and V 5 bases, and 20 bases lay outside the gene matches. There are 19 residues in the CDR3. CDR1 is SGHAT and CDR2 is FQNNGV in the germline V gene. In nucleotides, the CDR3 is TGTGCCAGCAGCGAGTTTGTCTGGGACAGGGGAATTCGAGGATCACCCCTCCACTTT. Protein: CASSEFVWDRGIRGSPLHF.

V usage is TRBV11-2 and J usage is TRBJ2-3; a weak D match, TRBD2 (6 bases). CDR3 length: 14 residues. Trimming took off 8 bases at V and 6 bases at J, with 18 bases between the two ends. From germline, CDR1 is SGHAT and CDR2 FQNNGV. DNA of the CDR3: TGTGCCAGCGGAAAACGGGGGATCGGTGATACGCAGTATTTT. This encodes CASGKRGIGDTQYF.

This chain links TRBV5-6 with TRBJ2-2; perhaps TRBD2 as D (7 bases). The CDR3 runs 16 residues. V lost 4 bases, J lost 3 bases, and 16 bases lay in between. The germline CDR1 and CDR2 sequences are SGHDT and YYEEEE. CDR3 DNA: TGTGCCAGCAGCCCCATGGGAGGGGGAGACACCGGGGAGCTGTTTTTT. As protein: CASSPMGGGDTGELFF.

The chain links TRBV19 to TRBJ1-5; TRBD1 matches at 8 bases. V gave up 4 bases and J gave up 5 bases; unmatched junction bases: 4. This CDR3 has 14 amino acids. Germline V gene sequence: CDR1 LNHDA, CDR2 SQIVND (reference sequence). This CDR3 is CASSTGTGYQPQHF. Written as DNA, the CDR3 is TGTGCCAGTAGTACCGGGACAGGTTATCAGCCCCAGCATTTT. Combining the CDR3 with reference TRBV19 and TRBJ1-5 gives the whole variable domain DGGITQSPKYLFRKEGQNVTLSCEQNLNHDAMYWYRQDPGQGLRLIYYSQIVNDFQKGDIAEGYSVSREKKESFPLTVTSAQKNPTAFYLCASSTGTGYQPQHFGDGTRLSIL.

This clone was seen only once. CDR3 loop: CASSEYERVGQFF. For the CDR3, the DNA is TGTGCCAGCAGTGAATATGAACGGGTAGGGCAGTTCTTC. This chain joins TRBV2 and TRBJ2-1; no clear D. Germline CDR1 is SNHLY and CDR2 is FYNNEI. Trimming pared 2 bases from V and 12 bases from J, leaving 14 bases between. This CDR3 region has 13 residues.

The chain has TRBV7-2 and TRBJ2-3; possible D gene TRBD2, 6 bases. CDR1 and CDR2 from the germline V gene are SGHTA and FQGNSA. Trimming took 6 bases from V and 5 from J, leaving 15 bases between them. This CDR3 contains 14 residues. CDR3: CASSRSPGGDTQYF. The CDR3 nucleotides read TGTGCCAGCAGTAGATCCCCCGGGGGAGATACGCAGTATTTT.

In the case of this clone: The sample carries other DNA sequences with the same CDR3. This chain joins TRBV7-9 and TRBJ1-6, with D tentatively TRBD1 (6 bases). V was pared by 2 bases and J by 7 bases, with 9 bases between. This CDR3 region has 14 residues. CDR1 SEHNR and CDR2 FQNEAQ come from the germline V gene (reference sequence). CDR3 residues: CASSLRQENSPLHF. CDR3 nucleotides: TGTGCCAGCAGCTTAAGACAGGAAAATTCACCCCTCCACTTT.

The CDR3 loop is CAWSVLTGVLNYGYTF. Here the CDR3 DNA reads TGTGCCTGGAGTGTGCTGACAGGGGTTTTGAACTATGGCTACACCTTC. This chain uses TRBV30 with TRBJ1-2, with 8 positions matching TRBD1. V lost 0 bases, J lost 2 bases, and 8 bases stayed unmatched. Germline V lookup: CDR1 GTSNPN, CDR2 SVGIG (reference sequence). The length of the CDR3 is 16 residues.

This chain joins TRBV4-3 and TRBJ1-3; D is perhaps TRBD1 (6 bases). This CDR3 is built from 17 residues. Germline CDR1 is LGHNA and CDR2 is YSLEER. Trimming stripped 1 base from V and 3 bases from J, with 16 bases between. For the CDR3, the DNA is TGCGCCAGCAGCCAAGGGCTAGCAGGACAGTTTGGAAACACCATATATTTT. Encoded protein: CASSQGLAGQFGNTIYF.

The chain has TRBV15 and TRBJ1-2, with TRBD1 matching 10 bases. J lost 5 bases, V lost 8 bases, and 5 bases had no gene match. The CDR3 extends over 13 amino acids. CDR1 is LNHNV, CDR2 YYDKDF, per germline (reference sequence). This chain's CDR3 is CATDSGQGYGYTF. Written as DNA, the CDR3 is TGTGCCACCGACTCGGGACAGGGGTATGGCTACACCTTC.

The chain combines TRBV2 with TRBJ1-5; 8 nucleotides match TRBD1. V gave up 6 bases and J gave up 6 bases; unmatched junction bases: 7. CDR3 length equals 14 residues. Per the germline V gene, CDR1 is SNHLY and CDR2 is FYNNEI. The CDR3 here is CASSPTGGLQPQHF. CDR3 DNA sequence: TGTGCCAGCAGCCCTACAGGGGGACTTCAGCCCCAGCATTTT.

The gene calls are TRBV30 and TRBJ2-7; D unresolved. Germline values: CDR1 GTSNPN, CDR2 SVGIG (reference sequence). The CDR3 has 13 residues. The ends were cut back, 0 bases at V and 5 bases at J, with 11 bases in the middle. DNA of the CDR3: TGTGCCTGGAGTGTAGACGGGTGGAACGAGCAGTACTTC. Translated: CAWSVDGWNEQYF.

The rearrangement uses TRBV28 and TRBJ2-3; a possible D gene is TRBD2 (6 bases). V lost 6 bases to trimming and J lost 7 bases, with 14 bases between them. Germline loops: CDR1 MDHEN, CDR2 SYDVKM. The CDR3 runs to 13 residues. The CDR3 DNA reads TGTGCCAGCAGACTAACGGGGGAACATACGCAGTATTTT. Protein sequence: CASRLTGEHTQYF.

A few counts support this clone. The chain combines TRBV5-4 with TRBJ2-2; 9 nucleotides line up with TRBD1. The junction had 6 bases not matched to a gene; V was cut back by 4 bases and J by 5 bases. The CDR3 loop spans 15 amino acids. The V gene's germline CDR1 is SGHNT and CDR2 YYREEE (reference sequence). CDR3 loop: CASSLGQGMTGELFF. CDR3 coding DNA: TGTGCCAGCAGCCTAGGACAGGGGATGACCGGGGAGCTGTTTTTT.

The chain is built from TRBV6-6 and TRBJ1-4, with TRBD1 matching over 8 bases. The CDR3 has 12 residues. Trimming took 10 bases from V and 5 from J; bases not matched to a gene: 3. The germline gives CDR1 MNHNY, CDR2 SVGAGI (reference sequence). Here the CDR3 DNA reads TGTGCCACCGGACAGGGAAATGAAAAACTGTTTTTT. It is translated as CATGQGNEKLFF.

V and J are TRBV7-2 and TRBJ1-1; D unclear. Germline CDR1 is SGHTA and CDR2 is FQGNSA. The ends were cut back, 0 bases at V and 10 bases at J, with 6 bases in the middle. The CDR3 covers 11 residues. The CDR3 protein is CASSLAGRAFF. CDR3 DNA sequence: TGTGCCAGCAGCTTAGCAGGGAGAGCTTTCTTT.

The chain joins TRBV6-5 to TRBJ1-2, with TRBD1 identical over 7 bases. Germline CDR1 and CDR2: MNHEY and SVGAGI. This CDR3 has 14 residues. The V segment lost 2 bases and the J segment 10 bases; nucleotides outside the gene matches: 10. This CDR3 is CASSYLDRVDFYTF. In DNA, the CDR3 is TGTGCCAGCAGTTACCTAGACAGGGTAGACTTCTACACCTTC.

This clone was observed a single time. The V gene is TRBV6-1, the J gene TRBJ1-3; D gene uncertain. The V gene lost 2 bases and the J gene lost 4 bases, with 9 bases spanning the gap. Germline CDR1 and CDR2: MNHNS and SASEGT. CDR3 size: 14 residues. The CDR3 coding sequence is TGTGCCAGCAGTGAAATCTGGGAGGGAAACACCATATATTTT. It translates to CASSEIWEGNTIYF.

The CDR3 here is CASSLALLDTGELFF. The CDR3 DNA is TGTGCCAGCAGTTTAGCACTCTTAGACACCGGGGAGCTGTTTTTT. V and J are TRBV27 and TRBJ2-2; D unclear. V lost 2 bases to trimming and J lost 3 bases, with 10 bases between them. The germline gives CDR1 MNHEY, CDR2 SMNVEV (reference sequence). There are 15 residues in the CDR3.